This TCR beta chain was observed in a study of blood T cell repertoires in COVID-19. CDR1 SGHDT and CDR2 YYEEEE come from the germline V gene. CDR3 size: 12 residues. V shed 10 bases and J shed 7 bases, with 17 bases lying between them. Produced via immunoSEQ multiplex PCR; TCRdb's table is partial and in-frame only. Of some 180,000 clones listed, more than 75% were seen once; the top ten hold 2% to 3%. The chain employs TRBV5-6 and TRBJ1-1; D uncertain. Sequencing was done on a sample of peripheral blood. The receptor comes from a woman of 80 years or more with COVID-19, enrolled during active disease. CDR3 sequence reads: CASKRGEGEAFF. The CDR3 DNA sequence: TGTGCCTCGAAGCGGGGTGAGGGTGAAGCTTTCTTT.